What follows is one T cell receptor beta chain and its context. The entry originates in a study of cytomegalovirus exposure and HLA in healthy donors. Study-level information: Out of approximately 170 million T cells, an earlier analysis found some 110 million unique TCR beta sequences in total.

This PCR relied on a set of 60 Vbeta primers and 13 Jbeta primers. The assay was immunoSEQ multiplex PCR, and TCRdb's table has in-frame clones only and misses some. The table records fewer than 130,000 clones, around two thirds of them present only once. The CDR3 has 16 residues. V was pared by 4 bases and J by 2 bases, with 5 bases of the junction left unmatched. CDR1 SGHRS and CDR2 YFSETQ come from the germline V gene. Donors showed nominal health when sampled, although they likely had unrecorded immune exposures. Sequenced input: PBMCs. The J gene is TRBJ2-5, the V gene TRBV5-1; 13 positions match TRBD2. The source of this sequence is a man aged 50-59 years in good health and CMV-seropositive. This CDR3 reads CASSATSGGVQETQYF. The CDR3 DNA reads as TGCGCCAGCAGCGCCACTAGCGGGGGGGTTCAAGAGACCCAGTACTTC.